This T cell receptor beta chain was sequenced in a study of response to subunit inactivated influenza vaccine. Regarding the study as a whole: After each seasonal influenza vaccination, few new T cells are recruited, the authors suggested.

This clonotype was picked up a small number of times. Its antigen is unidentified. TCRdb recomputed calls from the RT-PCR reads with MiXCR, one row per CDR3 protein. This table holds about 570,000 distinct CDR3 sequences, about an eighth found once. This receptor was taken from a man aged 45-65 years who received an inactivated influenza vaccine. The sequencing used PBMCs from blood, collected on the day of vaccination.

DNA for the CDR3: TGCAGTGCCAGCCCTGGGGGCTCCAACGAAAAACTGTTTTTT. Protein product: CSASPGGSNEKLFF. The rearrangement joins TRBV20-1 to TRBJ1-4, with D perhaps matching TRBD1 (6 bases). CDR3 size: 14 residues. The germline V gene encodes CDR1 DFQATT and CDR2 SNEGSKA (reference sequence). Trimming left V 6 bases short and J 8 bases short, with 19 bases between.